One and the same sample provided the 29 T cell receptor beta chains below, sequenced in a study of T cells after yellow fever vaccination. TCRdb re-derived calls from the 5' RACE reads in MiXCR, one entry per CDR3 protein. Here the sample spans about 510,000 distinct CDR3 sequences, around a fifth being singletons. The sample here was PBMCs, taken less than 25 days after the first yellow fever vaccination. The receptors shown here come from a man in his late teens or twenties who received the YFV17D yellow fever vaccine.

The V call is TRBV10-2, the J call TRBJ1-2; possible D gene TRBD1, 5 bases. Germline values: CDR1 WSHSY, CDR2 SAAADI. With 6 bases removed from V and 4 bases from J, the gap between germline ends came to 9 bases. The CDR3 extends over 12 amino acids. The CDR3 region is CASSQGLYGYTF. For the CDR3, the DNA is TGCGCCAGCAGCCAGGGCCTCTATGGCTACACCTTC.

This clonotype has more than one count but fewer than ten. The rearrangement joins TRBV29-1 to TRBJ2-3, with D maybe TRBD2 (7 bases). The CDR3 contains 16 residues. Germline lookup yields CDR1 SQVTM and CDR2 ANQGSEA. The ends were cut back, 0 bases at V and 2 bases at J, with 15 bases in the middle. The CDR3 sequence is CSVEDGKGGHTDTQYF. DNA of the CDR3: TGCAGCGTTGAAGATGGGAAGGGGGGGCACACAGATACGCAGTATTTT.

This clonotype showed up just a few times. The chain couples TRBV20-1 to TRBJ1-1, with TRBD1 as a possible D gene (5 bases). Germline V gene lookup returns CDR1 DFQATT and CDR2 SNEGSKA (reference sequence). The CDR3 consists of 13 residues. V shed 5 bases and J shed 6 bases, with 16 bases lying between them. The CDR3 region is CSAPGFNIAEAFF. The DNA of the CDR3 is TGCAGTGCTCCAGGGTTTAATATCGCTGAAGCTTTCTTT.

The CDR3 loop reads CASSFEGMWQPQHF. In DNA, the CDR3 is TGTGCCAGCAGTTTCGAGGGGATGTGGCAGCCCCAGCATTTT. The J gene is TRBJ1-5, the V gene TRBV12-3 or TRBV12-4; a possible D gene is TRBD1 (5 bases). The CDR3 is made up of 14 amino acids. The V gene lost 3 bases and the J gene lost 7 bases, with 13 bases spanning the gap.

V is TRBV7-2 and J is TRBJ1-1; 8 bases match TRBD1. This CDR3 region has 14 residues. Germline lookup yields CDR1 SGHTA and CDR2 FQGNSA. V gave up 5 bases and J gave up 6 bases; unmatched junction bases: 8. The CDR3 DNA reads as TGTGCCAGCAGCCGTGACAGGGGCCGGGCTGAAGCTTTCTTT. Its translation: CASSRDRGRAEAFF.

The chain is built from TRBV5-1 and TRBJ2-1; 12 bases map to TRBD2. CDR3 size: 15 residues. Germline CDR1 SGHRS, CDR2 YFSETQ. After removal of 2 bases from V and 10 bases from J, the junction contained 7 bases not matched to a gene. CDR3 region: CASSLRTSGAREQFF. Written as DNA, the CDR3 is TGCGCCAGCAGCTTACGGACTAGCGGGGCTAGGGAGCAGTTCTTC.

This clonotype has only a few counts. This chain links TRBV15 with TRBJ1-5; TRBD1 agrees at 10 bases. V lost 1 base and J lost 5; bases outside the gene matches: 5. The CDR3 is 16 residues long. Germline V gives CDR1 LNHNV, CDR2 YYDKDF (reference sequence). The DNA of the CDR3 is TGTGCCACCAGCAGAGCGGGACAGGGGAATTATCAGCCCCAGCATTTT. Its translation is CATSRAGQGNYQPQHF.

In its sample, this clonotype was seen a few times. This rearrangement joins TRBV7-3 to TRBJ1-6; weak D call: TRBD1 (6 bases). The CDR3 has 13 amino acids. The V gene lost 5 bases and the J gene lost 11 bases, with 13 bases spanning the gap. Germline V gene data show CDR1 as SGHTA and CDR2 as FQGTGA. This CDR3 reads CASSLSPGAPLHF. In DNA form, the CDR3 reads TGTGCCAGCAGCCTAAGTCCAGGGGCACCCCTCCACTTT.

There are a few counts of this clonotype. This chain links TRBV4-2 with TRBJ2-7; no reliable D call. The CDR3 is made up of 13 amino acids. Trimming shortened V by 0 bases and J by 6 bases, and 9 bases separated the two germline ends. CDR1 is LGHNA, CDR2 YNFKEQ, per germline. For the CDR3, the DNA is TGTGCCAGCAGCCAAGAACTGCCAGGCGAGCAGTACGTC. Amino acid sequence: CASSQELPGEQYV.

CDR3 nucleotides: TGCGCCAGCAGCCCGACAGTGGGGAGGAACACTGAAGCTTTCTTT. This gives the protein CASSPTVGRNTEAFF. This chain joins TRBV5-1 and TRBJ1-1, with D possibly matching TRBD1 (5 bases). Trimming pared 4 bases from V and 1 base from J, leaving 14 bases between. This CDR3 comprises 15 residues. Germline V lookup: CDR1 SGHRS, CDR2 YFSETQ.

There are a few counts of this clonotype. V usage is TRBV5-1 and J usage is TRBJ1-4, with D maybe TRBD1 (5 bases). V lost 4 bases to trimming and J lost 1 base, with 14 bases between them. This CDR3 spans 16 amino acids. CDR1 and CDR2 from the germline V gene are SGHRS and YFSETQ. CDR3 nucleotides: TGCGCCAGCAGCCCTCCTCTCAGGGTAACTAATGAAAAACTGTTTTTT. It specifies CASSPPLRVTNEKLFF.

This clonotype has just a few counts. The chain links TRBV7-9 to TRBJ1-5, with TRBD1 matching 7 bases. Trimming cost V 5 bases and J 7 bases; bases outside gene matches: 5. The CDR3 consists of 13 residues. Germline CDR1 reads SEHNR; CDR2 reads FQNEAQ (reference sequence). CDR3: CASSTTGLQPQHF. The CDR3 region has the DNA TGTGCCAGCAGCACGACAGGGCTCCAGCCCCAGCATTTT.

The table lists this clonotype with a few counts. The chain couples TRBV25-1 to TRBJ2-3; 11 positions match TRBD1. Germline-derived CDR1 and CDR2 are MGHDK and SYGVNS. The CDR3 loop spans 14 amino acids. The junction had 3 bases not matched to a gene; V was cut back by 3 bases and J by 7 bases. CDR3 loop: CASSDGTGGNTQYF. CDR3 nucleotide sequence: TGTGCCAGCAGTGATGGGACAGGGGGGAATACGCAGTATTTT.

This chain links TRBV19 with TRBJ2-7; unclear D gene. The CDR3 has 12 residues. From germline, CDR1 is LNHDA and CDR2 SQIVND (reference sequence). Trimming removed 5 bases from V and 3 bases from J, with 8 bases in between. The CDR3 sequence is CASSAGDYEQYF. In nucleotides, the CDR3 is TGTGCCAGTAGTGCAGGAGACTACGAGCAGTACTTC.

This rearrangement joins TRBV6-5 to TRBJ2-3; D not resolved. V lost 0 bases and J 2 bases, leaving 6 bases between the germline ends. The CDR3 covers 14 residues. Germline CDR1 MNHEY, CDR2 SVGAGI. CDR3 DNA sequence: TGTGCCAGCAGTTACTCGATCGACACAGATACGCAGTATTTT. This gives the protein CASSYSIDTDTQYF.

The CDR3: CASSQDLGGRYNEQFF. The DNA for the CDR3 is TGCGCCAGCAGCCAAGATTTAGGGGGGAGGTACAATGAGCAGTTCTTC. The chain couples TRBV4-3 to TRBJ2-1; D tentatively reads TRBD1 or TRBD2 (6 bases each). Germline lookup yields CDR1 LGHNA and CDR2 YSLEER. The CDR3 spans 16 residues. Trimming took off 0 bases at V and 4 bases at J, with 13 bases between the two ends.

This clonotype has just a few counts. The V call is TRBV29-1, the J call TRBJ2-1; 7 nucleotides agree with TRBD2. Germline V gene sequence: CDR1 SQVTM, CDR2 ANQGSEA. The CDR3 runs 13 residues. CDR3 protein: CTGRTPSYNEQFF. The CDR3 region has the DNA TGCACCGGGAGGACTCCCTCCTACAATGAGCAGTTCTTC.

Here the CDR3 reads CSARSRLNTGELFF. CDR3 coding DNA: TGCAGTGCTAGATCCAGATTGAACACCGGGGAGCTGTTTTTT. The V call is TRBV20-1, the J call TRBJ2-2; D is uncertain. This CDR3 region has 14 residues. CDR1 is DFQATT, CDR2 SNEGSKA, per germline (reference sequence). V was cut by 2 bases and J by 1 base, with 8 bases left in between.

This clonotype was observed a few times. The J gene is TRBJ2-5, the V gene TRBV19; 9 nucleotides align to TRBD1. V shed 4 bases, J shed 5 bases, and the junction held 17 bases outside the gene matches. This CDR3 spans 18 amino acids. In germline, CDR1 is LNHDA, CDR2 SQIVND (reference sequence). The CDR3 is CASSTLSTLTGGKETQYF. CDR3 nucleotides: TGTGCCAGTAGTACTCTGAGTACCCTTACAGGGGGCAAGGAGACCCAGTACTTC.

The V and J genes are TRBV6-2 or TRBV6-3 and TRBJ2-5; no reliable D call. Germline assignment: CDR1 MNHEY and CDR2 SVGEGT. The CDR3 contains 13 residues. Trimming pared 2 bases from V and 5 bases from J, leaving 9 bases between. This CDR3 reads CASSYRPAETQYF. As DNA, the CDR3 is TGTGCCAGCAGTTACCGTCCAGCGGAGACCCAGTACTTC.

The sample holds a few counts of this clonotype. The rearrangement uses TRBV5-1 and TRBJ2-2; 9 positions match TRBD2. V lost 4 bases to trimming and J lost 4 bases; unmatched junction nucleotides: 8. The CDR3 is 16 residues long. CDR1 is SGHRS and CDR2 is YFSETQ in the germline V gene. The CDR3 sequence: CASSQIAGAGTGELFF. CDR3 in DNA: TGCGCCAGCAGCCAGATAGCGGGGGCAGGCACCGGGGAGCTGTTTTTT. Complete variable domain (other parts from reference TRBV5-1 and TRBJ2-2): KAGVTQTPRYLIKTRGQQVTLSCSPISGHRSVSWYQQTPGQGLQFLFEYFSETQRNKGNFPGRFSGRQFSNSRSEMNVSTLELGDSALYLCASSQIAGAGTGELFFGEGSRLTVL.

This clonotype was observed a handful of times. The V call is TRBV5-4, the J call TRBJ2-3; 7 nucleotides agree with TRBD2. From germline, CDR1 is SGHNT and CDR2 YYREEE (reference sequence). The CDR3 runs to 15 residues. Trimming removed 4 bases from V and 7 bases from J; junction bases left unmatched: 12. The chain's CDR3 is CASSPGWREKHTQYF. The CDR3 nucleotides are TGTGCCAGCAGCCCAGGGTGGCGGGAGAAACATACGCAGTATTTT.

This clonotype is a singleton in its sample. The rearrangement links TRBV15 to TRBJ2-5, with 7 bases identical to TRBD1. V lost 8 bases and J lost 4; bases outside the gene matches: 10. Germline V gives CDR1 LNHNV, CDR2 YYDKDF (reference sequence). This CDR3 region has 14 residues. The CDR3 sequence: CATADRDRGETQYF. CDR3 in DNA: TGTGCCACCGCTGACAGGGATCGGGGAGAGACCCAGTACTTC.

About this clonotype itself: One end of the junction is discordant with germline, which a read error may explain. The chain joins TRBV7-8 to TRBJ1-4; no clear D. Germline V CDR1 and CDR2: SGHVS, FQNEAQ. This CDR3 has 14 residues. For the CDR3, the DNA is TGTGCCAGCAGACCCACCTTGGGGATTGAAAAACCGTTTTTT. Protein: CASRPTLGIEKPFF.

A few counts support this clonotype. This chain uses TRBV4-3 with TRBJ1-1, with TRBD1 matching over 7 bases. The CDR3 contains 14 residues. V gave up 4 bases and J gave up 10 bases; unmatched junction bases: 12. Germline V gene data show CDR1 as LGHNA and CDR2 as YSLEER. The CDR3 coding sequence is TGCGCCAGCAGCCGGGGGACAGTCTGGAATGGAGCTTTCTTT. As protein: CASSRGTVWNGAFF.

This sequence joins TRBV5-6 and TRBJ2-5; D gene uncertain. CDR1 is SGHDT, CDR2 YYEEEE, per germline. V was trimmed by 4 bases and J by 0 bases, leaving 13 bases between them. The CDR3 totals 15 residues. In nucleotides, the CDR3 is TGTGCCAGCAGCCGGAAGCCTAAGTACCAAGAGACCCAGTACTTC. This encodes CASSRKPKYQETQYF.

This clonotype was counted only a few times. The rearrangement links TRBV4-2 to TRBJ2-5; 9 bases fit TRBD2. Trimming at V came to 4 bases and at J to 5 bases, leaving 11 bases not matched to a gene. Germline V lookup: CDR1 LGHNA, CDR2 YNFKEQ. This CDR3 has 16 residues. This CDR3 reads CASSPPRAGGEETQYF. DNA of the CDR3: TGTGCCAGCAGCCCCCCCCGCGCGGGGGGGGAGGAGACCCAGTACTTC.

This clonotype appeared a few times. The V gene is TRBV7-8, the J gene TRBJ1-5, with a tentative D call TRBD1 (5 bases). Trimming cost V 5 bases and J 5 bases, with 16 bases left between them. CDR1 is SGHVS and CDR2 is FQNEAQ in the germline V gene. The CDR3 runs to 15 residues. CDR3 residues: CASSAYRDGYQPQHF. CDR3 nucleotide sequence: TGTGCCAGCAGCGCCTACCGGGACGGATATCAGCCCCAGCATTTT.

This clonotype showed up many times. The CDR3 DNA sequence: TGCGCCAGCAGCATACTAGCGGGGGCCCACAATGAGCAGTTCTTC. Translation: CASSILAGAHNEQFF. The chain employs TRBV5-1 and TRBJ2-1; 11 bases match TRBD2. CDR1 and CDR2 (germline): SGHRS, YFSETQ. The V segment lost 4 bases and the J segment 5 bases; nucleotides outside the gene matches: 5. This CDR3 contains 15 residues.